The 4 T cell receptor beta chains in this list originate from one sample, sequenced in a study of CD8 T cells in Susac syndrome. RNA in amounts of about 0.45 to 1 ug was reverse transcribed with random hexamers. TCRdb processed the immunoSEQ multiplex PCR reads anew with MiXCR; each CDR3 protein has one entry. The data hold about 130,000 distinct CDR3 sequences, with about 94% observed a single time. Sequencing used CD8+ T cells from PBMCs. The receptors here all came from a human donor with Susac syndrome.

The rearrangement joins TRBV6-5 to TRBJ1-5; tentative D call: TRBD1 (6 bases). V was trimmed by 0 bases and J by 0 bases, leaving 12 bases between them. In germline, CDR1 is MNHEY, CDR2 SVGAGI. CDR3 size: 17 residues. The CDR3: CASSYSEGGLSNQPQHF. Written as DNA, the CDR3 is TGTGCCAGCAGTTACTCGGAGGGGGGACTTAGCAATCAGCCCCAGCATTTT.

The J gene is TRBJ2-3, the V gene TRBV7-2; D is ambiguous. Trimming left V 6 bases short and J 4 bases short, with 17 bases between. CDR1 and CDR2 (germline): SGHTA, FQGNSA. CDR3 size: 15 residues. CDR3 nucleotide sequence: TGTGCCAGCAGTCTGGGATCTGGTCGTCCAGATACGCAGTATTTT. Translation: CASSLGSGRPDTQYF.

The genes are TRBV3-1 and TRBJ1-1; D might be TRBD1 (5 bases). The CDR3 covers 14 residues. Germline V CDR1 and CDR2: LGHDT, YNNKEL (reference sequence). V dropped 5 bases and J dropped 7 bases, with 17 bases sitting between them. CDR3 loop: CASSGKRGANEAFF. CDR3 nucleotide sequence: TGTGCCAGCAGCGGCAAGAGAGGGGCGAATGAAGCTTTCTTT. Filled out from reference TRBV3-1 and TRBJ1-1, the complete variable domain reads DTAVSQTPKYLVTQMGNDKSIKCEQNLGHDTMYWYKQDSKKFLKIMFSYNNKELIINETVPNRFSPKSPDKAHLNLHINSLELGDSAVYFCASSGKRGANEAFFGQGTRLTVV.

In its sample, this clonotype was seen a few times. The chain has TRBV6-4 and TRBJ2-3, with a tentative D call TRBD2 (5 bases). The CDR3 consists of 16 residues. V lost 4 bases to trimming and J lost 1 base, with 15 bases between them. The germline gives CDR1 MRHNA, CDR2 SNTAGT. DNA for the CDR3: TGTGCCAGCAGTGCCGAGGCGGGTTCCGGCACAGATACGCAGTATTTT. As protein: CASSAEAGSGTDTQYF.